These T cell receptor beta chains were read from a single sample in a study of blood T cell repertoires in COVID-19. Data came from immunoSEQ multiplex PCR; TCRdb stores just in-frame clones and leaves some out. The sample holds about 140,000 clones, roughly 78% seen once. The material sequenced was peripheral blood. The receptor source for this set is a man aged 60-69 years with acute or convalescent COVID-19. Each CDR3 is given with its conserved first and last residue. D genes are given only for firm matches. Clone size appears in some rows only: once, few, many, or a class for an expanded clone.

d_call,v_call,clone_size,cdr3_aa
TRBD1,TRBV7-9,NA,CASSSETGVGETQYF
NA,TRBV6-5,few,CASRRGGTDTQYF
TRBD1,TRBV28,NA,CASRPGQVNGYTF
NA,TRBV30,few,CAWSVLGSGSYNEQFF
NA,TRBV3-1/TRBV3-2,NA,CASSQLYEQYF
TRBD1,TRBV3-1/TRBV3-2,NA,CASSSGQGGNSPLHF
TRBD1,TRBV18,NA,CASSPLGTGSTDTQYF
NA,TRBV5-1,NA,CASSFEGSRYYEQYF
TRBD1,TRBV29-1,NA,CSVDEDRGYYGYTF
NA,TRBV4-2,once,CASSQEVRDSAQHF
TRBD2,TRBV10-3,NA,CAISDSGSGRGSSYNEQFF
TRBD1,TRBV5-4,NA,CASSLATGGPTQETQYF
TRBD1,TRBV15,NA,CATSNVDRVGGYTF
NA,TRBV18,NA,CASSPDFILGEAFF
TRBD1,TRBV2,NA,CASTPASTGRTEAFF
TRBD1,TRBV5-8,NA,CASSPASRQGKETQYF